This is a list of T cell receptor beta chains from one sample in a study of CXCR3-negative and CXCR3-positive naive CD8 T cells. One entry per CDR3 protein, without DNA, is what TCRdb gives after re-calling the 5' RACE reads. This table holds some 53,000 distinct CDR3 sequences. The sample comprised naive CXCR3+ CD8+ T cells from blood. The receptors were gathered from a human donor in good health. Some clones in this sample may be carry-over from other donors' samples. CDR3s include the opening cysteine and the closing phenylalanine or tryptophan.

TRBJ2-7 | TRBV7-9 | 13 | CASSRGTSYEQYF
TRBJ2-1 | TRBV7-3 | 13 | CASSLILGNEQFF
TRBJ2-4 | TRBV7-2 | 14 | CASSSSGGLDIQYF
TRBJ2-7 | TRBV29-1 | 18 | CSVKTLPGLAADTYEQYF
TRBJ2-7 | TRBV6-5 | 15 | CASSYYGVGLGEQYF
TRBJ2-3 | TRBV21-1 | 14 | CASSKLQSTDTQYF
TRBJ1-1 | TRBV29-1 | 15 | CSIAGTATLNTEAFF
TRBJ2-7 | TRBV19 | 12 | CASGPGGNEQYF
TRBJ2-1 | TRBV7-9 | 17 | CASSLLALQGAGAIGFF
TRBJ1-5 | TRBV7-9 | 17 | CASRHNPSGMRNQPQHF
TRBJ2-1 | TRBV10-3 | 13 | CAIEGGPNNEQFF
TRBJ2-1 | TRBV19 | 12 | CASSVNYNEQFF
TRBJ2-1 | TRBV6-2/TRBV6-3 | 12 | CASSYSTDEQFF
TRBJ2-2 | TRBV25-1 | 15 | CASSEFAGFTGELFF
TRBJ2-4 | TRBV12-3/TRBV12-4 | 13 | CASRDPLGQASDF
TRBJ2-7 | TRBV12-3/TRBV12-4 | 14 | CASSLDTLRDEQYF
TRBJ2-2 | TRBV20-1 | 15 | CSASPASRPGGELFF
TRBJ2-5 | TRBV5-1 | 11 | CASSFQETQYF
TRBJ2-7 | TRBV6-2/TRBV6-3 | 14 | CASSYGLGAYEQYF
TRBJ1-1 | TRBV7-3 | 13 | CASSLTWNTEAFF
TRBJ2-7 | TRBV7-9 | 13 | CASDRGRSYEQYF
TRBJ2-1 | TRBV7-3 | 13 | CASSVGLNNEQFF
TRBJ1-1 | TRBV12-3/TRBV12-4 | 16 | CASSTTGTAAFFGAFF
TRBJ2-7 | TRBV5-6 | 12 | CASSLNSYEQYF
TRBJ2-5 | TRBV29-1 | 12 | CSVETAQETQYF
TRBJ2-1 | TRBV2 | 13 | CARGQGVVNEQFF
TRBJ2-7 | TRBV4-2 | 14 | CASSQGVYSYEQYF
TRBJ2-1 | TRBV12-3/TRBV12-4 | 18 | CASTTSIGGLYLYNEQFF
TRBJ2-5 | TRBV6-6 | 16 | CASSYSGQMYQETQYF
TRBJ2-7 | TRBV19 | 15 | CASSIFRGPHYEQYF
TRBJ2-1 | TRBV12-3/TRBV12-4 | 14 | CASRDSGGHNEQFF
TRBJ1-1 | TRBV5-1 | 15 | CASSYLGRGDTEAFF
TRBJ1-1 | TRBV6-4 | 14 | CASSDSAIGTEAFF
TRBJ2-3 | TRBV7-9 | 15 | CASSPRQGPADTQYF
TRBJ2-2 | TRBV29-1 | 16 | CSVNSLGPEGTGELFF
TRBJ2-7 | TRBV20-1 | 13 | CSASLSGRLEQYF
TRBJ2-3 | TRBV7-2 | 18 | CASSRWTDGRTNTDTQYF
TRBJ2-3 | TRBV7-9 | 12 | CASSYMEDTQYF
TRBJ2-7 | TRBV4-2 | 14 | CASSQEGQGYEQYF
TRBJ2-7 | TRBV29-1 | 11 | CSARTSYEQYF
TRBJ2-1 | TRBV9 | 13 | CASGGGGTNEQFF
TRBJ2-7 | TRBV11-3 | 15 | CASSPRGQSSYEQYF
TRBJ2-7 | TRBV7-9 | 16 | CASSSGNPLQKGEQYF
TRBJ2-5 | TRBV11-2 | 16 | CASSRPIGGIEETQYF
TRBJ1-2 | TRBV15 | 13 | CATSRDDWRAYTF
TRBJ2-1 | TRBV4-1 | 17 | CATEAGEPLSSYNEQFF
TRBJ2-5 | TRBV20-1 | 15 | CSARPAGGLLETQYF
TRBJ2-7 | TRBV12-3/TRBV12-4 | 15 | CASRPGQGASYEQYF